The source of this T cell receptor beta chain is a study of blood T cells in healthy people across ages. Looked up from germline, CDR1 is SGHTA and CDR2 is FQGNSA. CDR3 size: 13 residues. V shed 4 bases and J shed 3 bases, with 10 bases lying between them. A second roughly 6 to 11 cycle PCR used barcoded and J-beta primers. TCRdb reanalysed the 5' RACE reads using MiXCR and keeps one entry per CDR3 protein. The sample consists of about 1.8 million distinct CDR3 sequences, just under 50% of them appearing once. The chain combines TRBV7-2 with TRBJ2-7; possible D gene TRBD1, 5 bases. The sequenced sample consisted of blood. This receptor was identified in a woman between 35 and 50 years old in good health. The CDR3 sequence is CASSSKQGYEQYF. DNA for the CDR3: TGTGCCAGCAGCTCCAAGCAGGGCTACGAGCAGTACTTC.